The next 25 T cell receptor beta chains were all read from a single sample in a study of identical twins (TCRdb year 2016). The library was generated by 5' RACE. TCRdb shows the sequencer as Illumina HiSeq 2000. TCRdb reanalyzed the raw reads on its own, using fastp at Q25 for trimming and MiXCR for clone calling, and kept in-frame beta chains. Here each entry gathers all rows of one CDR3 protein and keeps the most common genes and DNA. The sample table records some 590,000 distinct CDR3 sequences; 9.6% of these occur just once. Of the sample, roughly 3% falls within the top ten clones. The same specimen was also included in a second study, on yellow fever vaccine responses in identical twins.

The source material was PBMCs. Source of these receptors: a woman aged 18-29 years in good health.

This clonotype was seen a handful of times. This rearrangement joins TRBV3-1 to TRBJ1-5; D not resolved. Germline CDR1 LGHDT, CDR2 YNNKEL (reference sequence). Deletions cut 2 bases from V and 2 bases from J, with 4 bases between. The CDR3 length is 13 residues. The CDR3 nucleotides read TGTGCCAGCAGCCAAAACGGCAATCAGCCCCAGCATTTT. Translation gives CASSQNGNQPQHF. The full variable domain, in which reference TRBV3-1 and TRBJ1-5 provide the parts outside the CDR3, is DTAVSQTPKYLVTQMGNDKSIKCEQNLGHDTMYWYKQDSKKFLKIMFSYNNKELIINETVPNRFSPKSPDKAHLNLHINSLELGDSAVYFCASSQNGNQPQHFGDGTRLSIL.

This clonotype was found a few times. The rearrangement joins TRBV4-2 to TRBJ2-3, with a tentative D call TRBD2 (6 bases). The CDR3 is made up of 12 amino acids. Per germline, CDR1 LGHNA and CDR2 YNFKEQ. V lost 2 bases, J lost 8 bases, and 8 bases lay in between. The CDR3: CASSQTSSTQYF. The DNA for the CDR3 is TGTGCCAGCAGCCAAACTAGCTCTACGCAGTATTTT.

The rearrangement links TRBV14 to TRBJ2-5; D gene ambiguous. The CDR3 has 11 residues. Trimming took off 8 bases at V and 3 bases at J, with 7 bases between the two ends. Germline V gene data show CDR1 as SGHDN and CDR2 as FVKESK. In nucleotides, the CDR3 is TGTGCCAGCGGCTATAAAGAGACCCAGTACTTC. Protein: CASGYKETQYF.

The CDR3 DNA reads TGCAGTGCAGGATCCGGGACTACTGTCGCAGATACGCAGTATTTT. This gives the protein CSAGSGTTVADTQYF. This chain joins TRBV20-1 and TRBJ2-3; 7 nucleotides align to TRBD2. The germline V gene has CDR1 DFQATT and CDR2 SNEGSKA (reference sequence). V shed 6 bases, J shed 4 bases, and the junction held 13 bases outside the gene matches. CDR3 length equals 15 residues.

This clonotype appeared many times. This CDR3 is CATLKAGGPVGDEQFF. In DNA form, the CDR3 reads TGTGCCACCCTTAAAGCGGGAGGGCCTGTTGGGGATGAGCAGTTCTTC. The rearrangement uses TRBV12-3 or TRBV12-4 and TRBJ2-1, with TRBD2 matching over 10 bases. There are 16 residues in the CDR3. With V trimmed by 10 bases and J by 8 bases, 17 bases remained unmatched.

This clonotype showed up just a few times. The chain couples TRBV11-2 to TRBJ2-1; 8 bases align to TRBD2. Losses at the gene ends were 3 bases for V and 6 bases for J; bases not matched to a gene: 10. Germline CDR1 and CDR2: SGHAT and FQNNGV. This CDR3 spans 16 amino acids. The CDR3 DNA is TGTGCCAGCAGCTTTCTCATTCCGGGACTAGGCAATGAGCAGTTCTTC. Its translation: CASSFLIPGLGNEQFF.

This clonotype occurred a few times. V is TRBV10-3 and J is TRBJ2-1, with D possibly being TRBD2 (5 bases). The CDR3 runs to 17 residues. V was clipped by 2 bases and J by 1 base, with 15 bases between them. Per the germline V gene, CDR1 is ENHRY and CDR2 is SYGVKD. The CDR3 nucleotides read TGTGCCATCAGTGAGGGGCGGACTCTTCCTTCCTACAATGAGCAGTTCTTC. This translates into CAISEGRTLPSYNEQFF.

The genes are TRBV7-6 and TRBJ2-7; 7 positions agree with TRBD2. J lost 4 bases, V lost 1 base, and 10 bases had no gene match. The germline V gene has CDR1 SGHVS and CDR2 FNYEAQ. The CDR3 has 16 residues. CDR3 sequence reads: CASSLGLAGETYEQYF. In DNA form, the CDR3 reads TGTGCCAGCAGCTTAGGCCTCGCGGGAGAGACATACGAGCAGTACTTC.

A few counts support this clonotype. Here the CDR3 reads CASSLVVGGKRGTQYF. In DNA, the CDR3 is TGTGCCAGCAGCTTAGTTGTGGGGGGGAAACGGGGTACGCAGTATTTT. The J gene is TRBJ2-3, the V gene TRBV7-2; 7 bases line up with TRBD2. This CDR3 is 16 amino acids long. Unmatched junction bases numbered 12, after V lost 1 base and J lost 8 bases. Germline CDR1 is SGHTA and CDR2 is FQGNSA.

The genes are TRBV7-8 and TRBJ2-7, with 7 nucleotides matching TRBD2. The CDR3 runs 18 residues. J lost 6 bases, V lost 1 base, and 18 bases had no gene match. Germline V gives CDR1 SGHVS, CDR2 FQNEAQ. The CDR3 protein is CASSLVFFGRGSSGEQYF. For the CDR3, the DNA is TGTGCCAGCAGCTTAGTATTCTTTGGGCGCGGGAGCTCGGGCGAGCAGTACTTC. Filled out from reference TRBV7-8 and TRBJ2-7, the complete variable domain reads GAGVSQSPRYKVAKRGQDVALRCDPISGHVSLFWYQQALGQGPEFLTYFQNEAQLDKSGLPSDRFFAERPEGSVSTLKIQRTQQEDSAVYLCASSLVFFGRGSSGEQYFGPGTRLTVT.

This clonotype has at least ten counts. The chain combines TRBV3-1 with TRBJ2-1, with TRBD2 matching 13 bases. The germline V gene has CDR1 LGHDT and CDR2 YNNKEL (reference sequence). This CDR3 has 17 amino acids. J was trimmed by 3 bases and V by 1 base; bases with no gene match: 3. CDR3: CASSQARLAGGYNEQFF. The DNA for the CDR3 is TGTGCCAGCAGCCAAGCCAGACTAGCGGGGGGCTACAATGAGCAGTTCTTC.

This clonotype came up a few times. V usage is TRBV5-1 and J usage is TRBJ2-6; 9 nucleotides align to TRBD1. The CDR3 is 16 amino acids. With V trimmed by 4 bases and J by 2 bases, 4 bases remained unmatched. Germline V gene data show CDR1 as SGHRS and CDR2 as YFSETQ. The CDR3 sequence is CASSETGGAGANVLTF. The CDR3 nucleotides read TGCGCCAGCAGCGAGACAGGGGGGGCTGGGGCCAACGTCCTGACTTTC.

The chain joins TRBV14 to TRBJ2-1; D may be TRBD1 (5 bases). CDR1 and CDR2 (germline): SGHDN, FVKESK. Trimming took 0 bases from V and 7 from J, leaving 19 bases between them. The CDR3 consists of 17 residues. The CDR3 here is CASSQDWSRVGVNEQFF. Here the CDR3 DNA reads TGTGCCAGCAGCCAAGATTGGTCCAGGGTAGGGGTTAATGAGCAGTTCTTC.

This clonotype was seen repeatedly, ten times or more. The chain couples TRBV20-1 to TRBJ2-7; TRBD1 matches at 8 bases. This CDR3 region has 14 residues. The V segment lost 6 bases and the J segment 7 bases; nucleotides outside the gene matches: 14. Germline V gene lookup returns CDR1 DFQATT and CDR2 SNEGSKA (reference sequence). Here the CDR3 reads CSATRAQGGVEQYF. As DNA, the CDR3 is TGCAGTGCCACACGGGCACAGGGGGGAGTTGAGCAGTACTTC.

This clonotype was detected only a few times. The CDR3 protein is CSAGVTLWGQENNEQFF. Written as DNA, the CDR3 is TGCAGCGCCGGCGTAACATTGTGGGGACAGGAGAACAATGAGCAGTTCTTC. V is TRBV29-1 and J is TRBJ2-1; 8 bases match TRBD1. V lost 7 bases to trimming and J lost 5 bases; unmatched junction nucleotides: 19. This CDR3 has 17 amino acids. Germline CDR1 SQVTM, CDR2 ANQGSEA.

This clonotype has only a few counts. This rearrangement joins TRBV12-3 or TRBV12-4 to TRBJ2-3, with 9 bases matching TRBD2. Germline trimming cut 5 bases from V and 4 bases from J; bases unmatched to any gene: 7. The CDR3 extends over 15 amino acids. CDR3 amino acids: CASSMSGRTPDTQYF. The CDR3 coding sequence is TGTGCCAGCAGTATGAGCGGGAGGACGCCAGATACGCAGTATTTT.

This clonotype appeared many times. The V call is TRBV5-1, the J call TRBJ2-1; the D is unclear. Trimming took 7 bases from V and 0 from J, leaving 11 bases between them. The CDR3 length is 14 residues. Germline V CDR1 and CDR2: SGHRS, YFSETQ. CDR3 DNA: TGCGCCAGCCGTGCGGTTAGCTCCTACAATGAGCAGTTCTTC. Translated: CASRAVSSYNEQFF.

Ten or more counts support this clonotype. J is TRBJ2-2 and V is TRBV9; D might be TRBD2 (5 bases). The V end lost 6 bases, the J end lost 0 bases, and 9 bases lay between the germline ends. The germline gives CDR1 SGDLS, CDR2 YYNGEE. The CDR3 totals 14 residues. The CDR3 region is CASTSGANTGELFF. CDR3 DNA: TGTGCCAGCACCAGCGGAGCGAACACCGGGGAGCTGTTTTTT.

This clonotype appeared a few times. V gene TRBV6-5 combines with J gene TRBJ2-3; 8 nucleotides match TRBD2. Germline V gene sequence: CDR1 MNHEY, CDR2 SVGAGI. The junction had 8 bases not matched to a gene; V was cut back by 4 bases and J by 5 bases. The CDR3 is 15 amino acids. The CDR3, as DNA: TGTGCCAGCAGTTCCAGACTAGCGCGTAGAGATACGCAGTATTTT. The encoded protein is CASSSRLARRDTQYF.

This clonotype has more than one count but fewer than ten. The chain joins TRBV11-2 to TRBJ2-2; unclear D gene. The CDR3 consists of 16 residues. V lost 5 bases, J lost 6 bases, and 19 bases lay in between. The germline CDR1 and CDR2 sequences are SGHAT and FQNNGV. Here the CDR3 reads CASSPRTASIAGELFF. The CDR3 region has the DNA TGTGCCAGCAGCCCCCGCACAGCCAGCATCGCCGGGGAGCTGTTTTTT. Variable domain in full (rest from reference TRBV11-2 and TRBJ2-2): EAGVAQSPRYKIIEKRQSVAFWCNPISGHATLYWYQQILGQGPKLLIQFQNNGVVDDSQLPKDRFSAERLKGVDSTLKIQPAKLEDSAVYLCASSPRTASIAGELFFGEGSRLTVL.

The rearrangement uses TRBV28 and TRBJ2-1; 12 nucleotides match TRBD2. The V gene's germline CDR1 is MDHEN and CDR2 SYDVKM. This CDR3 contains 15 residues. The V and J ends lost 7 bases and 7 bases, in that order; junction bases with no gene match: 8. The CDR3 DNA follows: TGTGCCAGCATCACCGCTAGCGGGGGGGTGAATGAGCAGTTCTTC. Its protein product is CASITASGGVNEQFF.

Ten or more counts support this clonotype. CDR3 nucleotide sequence: TGTGCCAGCAGTCAACCGGGCCCCGAGCAGTTCTTC. This gives the protein CASSQPGPEQFF. The chain recombines TRBV27 with TRBJ2-1; D gene uncertain. This CDR3 has 12 amino acids. The V end was cut by 5 bases, the J end by 10 bases, with 12 bases between. Germline V gene lookup returns CDR1 MNHEY and CDR2 SMNVEV (reference sequence).

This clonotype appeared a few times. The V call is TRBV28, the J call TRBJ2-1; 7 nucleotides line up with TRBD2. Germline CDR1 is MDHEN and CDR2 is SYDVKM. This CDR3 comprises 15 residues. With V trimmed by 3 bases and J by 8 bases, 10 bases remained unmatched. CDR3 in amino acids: CASSFSSGTIHEQFF. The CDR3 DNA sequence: TGTGCCAGCAGTTTCTCTAGCGGAACGATTCATGAGCAGTTCTTC.

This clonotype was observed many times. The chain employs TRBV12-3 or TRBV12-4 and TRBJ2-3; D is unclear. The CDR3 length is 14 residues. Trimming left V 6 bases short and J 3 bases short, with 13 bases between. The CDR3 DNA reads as TGTGCCAGCAGGCTGGGGTTTGGGACAGATACGCAGTATTTT. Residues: CASRLGFGTDTQYF.

Here the CDR3 DNA reads TGTGCCAGCAGACCCGGGACAGGGAATAGCAATCAGCCCCAGCATTTT. As protein: CASRPGTGNSNQPQHF. The chain couples TRBV12-3 or TRBV12-4 to TRBJ1-5; 9 bases fit TRBD1. J gave up 0 bases and V 6 bases, and 6 bases lay outside the gene matches. The CDR3 totals 16 residues.